This T cell receptor beta chain emerged from a study of technical replicates of blood from several donors (dated by TCRdb to 2017 to 2019). Receptors were amplified or captured by the immunoSEQ multiplex PCR assay. TCRdb carries this immuneACCESS record with in-frame sequences only. Its versions omit some clonotypes, under half of them owing to an unresolved V gene in the studies checked, with the rest unexplained. Across this sample there are some 82,000 clones, with around 94% seen only once. Approximately 0.41% of the sample is taken by the ten largest. About this clone: What antigen it recognizes has not been identified. Base qualities are not at hand, and no much larger clone is one base apart.

Based on the germline V gene, the CDR1 and CDR2 sequences are SGHTS and YDEGEE. Trimming removed 1 base from V and 8 bases from J, leaving 6 bases between the germline ends. The CDR3 covers 12 residues, taking in both the cysteine and the phenylalanine. The retained sequence is limited to the CDR3, 36 bases, with the frame set at the first base. This sequence originates from a human donor in good health. The sequence is built from TRBV5-8 and TRBJ1-4; no confident D gene assignment can be made. Sequenced material: T cells isolated from PBMCs. DNA sequence: TGTGCCAGCAGCTTGATCGAGGAAAAACTGTTTTTT. It translates to CASSLIEEKLFF.